A single sample gave rise to the 28 T cell receptor beta chains below, sequenced in a study of OX40 agonist ivuxolimab in advanced cancers. Using immunoSEQ multiplex PCR, the repertoire was profiled, and TCRdb retains in-frame clones only, with some absent. The repertoire holds 30,000 to 35,000 clones, with approximately 79% as singletons. This specimen consisted of CD4+ or CD8+ T cells sorted from blood, obtained in a trial of the OX40 agonist ivuxolimab. The receptors here all came from an adult with an advanced solid tumor such as melanoma, head and neck, liver or kidney cancer.

This rearrangement joins TRBV7-2 to TRBJ1-1; D uncertain. CDR3 length: 13 residues. Germline V lookup: CDR1 SGHTA, CDR2 FQGNSA. V lost 4 bases, J lost 0 bases, and 6 bases lay in between. In nucleotides, the CDR3 is TGTGCCAGCAGCTCTCGTCTGAACACTGAAGCTTTCTTT. Translated, it gives CASSSRLNTEAFF.

V gene TRBV5-6 combines with J gene TRBJ2-3; D remains unclear. Trimming removed 0 bases from V and 0 bases from J, with 8 bases in between. Germline CDR1 SGHDT, CDR2 YYEEEE. CDR3 length equals 15 residues. CDR3 protein: CASSLATISTDTQYF. The CDR3 bases are TGTGCCAGCAGCTTGGCAACCATTAGCACAGATACGCAGTATTTT.

This clone appeared once. The chain employs TRBV30 and TRBJ2-5; D remains unclear. This CDR3 is 13 amino acids long. Germline CDR1 reads GTSNPN; CDR2 reads SVGIG (reference sequence). The ends were cut back, 3 bases at V and 2 bases at J, with 10 bases in the middle. CDR3 bases: TGTGCCTGGAGGCTACAGAAACAAGAGACCCAGTACTTC. Its translation: CAWRLQKQETQYF. The variable domain in full, with the rest retrieved from reference TRBV30 and TRBJ2-5, is SQTIHQWPATLVQPVGSPLSLECTVEGTSNPNLYWYRQAAGRGLQLLFYSVGIGQISSEVPQNLSASRPQDRQFILSSKKLLLSDSGFYLCAWRLQKQETQYFGPGTRLLVL.

The chain employs TRBV2 and TRBJ1-5; a weak D match, TRBD1 (6 bases). CDR3 length: 14 residues. The ends were cut back, 5 bases at V and 5 bases at J, with 13 bases in the middle. CDR1 SNHLY and CDR2 FYNNEI come from the germline V gene. CDR3 in amino acids: CASSPQQGDQPQHF. CDR3 in DNA: TGTGCCAGCAGTCCCCAACAGGGAGATCAGCCCCAGCATTTT.

The V and J genes are TRBV7-2 and TRBJ1-1, with D perhaps TRBD1 (6 bases). CDR1 is SGHTA and CDR2 is FQGNSA in the germline V gene. This CDR3 is 15 amino acids long. V was pared by 2 bases and J by 0 bases, with 10 bases between. CDR3 nucleotide sequence: TGTGCCAGCAGCTTAAACAGGGCCATGAACACTGAAGCTTTCTTT. As protein: CASSLNRAMNTEAFF.

This chain links TRBV30 with TRBJ1-1; D unresolved. This CDR3 region has 13 residues. V was pared by 4 bases and J by 3 bases, with 12 bases between. Germline-derived CDR1 and CDR2 are GTSNPN and SVGIG (reference sequence). The CDR3 DNA sequence: TGTGCCTGGACCGAGGGAACTCACACTGAAGCTTTCTTT. Translated, it gives CAWTEGTHTEAFF.

The chain employs TRBV2 and TRBJ1-6; 7 nucleotides line up with TRBD1. Losses at the gene ends were 6 bases for V and 6 bases for J; bases not matched to a gene: 8. The germline V gene has CDR1 SNHLY and CDR2 FYNNEI. The length of the CDR3 is 15 residues. The CDR3 nucleotides are TGTGCCAGCAGGGGCCGGGACAGTCCTAATTCACCCCTCCACTTT. Amino acid sequence: CASRGRDSPNSPLHF.

This clone was recorded a few times. The V call is TRBV2, the J call TRBJ1-5; D unclear. The CDR3 is 13 residues long. The V end was cut by 5 bases, the J end by 3 bases, with 8 bases between. Germline CDR1 is SNHLY and CDR2 is FYNNEI. The CDR3 region is CASSPWTNQPQHF. As DNA, the CDR3 is TGTGCCAGCAGTCCGTGGACCAATCAGCCCCAGCATTTT.

The chain employs TRBV9 and TRBJ2-5; perhaps D is TRBD1 or TRBD2 (5 bases each). Matching the DNA end better, TRBJ2-7 makes the J call doubtful. CDR1 is SGDLS and CDR2 is YYNGEE in the germline V gene. The CDR3 runs 14 residues. The CDR3 protein is CASSVGRVRGEQYF. The CDR3 DNA reads as TGTGCCAGCAGCGTTGGCAGGGTGAGGGGCGAGCAGTACTTC.

This chain uses TRBV7-6 with TRBJ2-1, with TRBD2 matching 9 bases. The CDR3 consists of 16 residues. CDR1 is SGHVS and CDR2 is FNYEAQ in the germline V gene. The trim removed 5 bases at V and 3 bases at J, leaving 8 bases unmatched. The CDR3 sequence is CASSLSGGGDYNEQFF. The CDR3 region has the DNA TGTGCCAGCAGCCTTAGCGGGGGTGGAGACTACAATGAGCAGTTCTTC.

This chain uses TRBV18 with TRBJ2-7, with 7 bases aligning to TRBD1. The ends lost 6 bases at V and 0 bases at J; junction bases unmatched: 5. The CDR3 extends over 14 amino acids. Germline V gene sequence: CDR1 KGHSH, CDR2 LQKENI. CDR3 sequence: CASSHRGYSYEQYF. CDR3 nucleotide sequence: TGTGCCAGCTCTCACAGGGGATACTCCTACGAGCAGTACTTC.

The rearrangement joins TRBV28 to TRBJ2-3; weak D call: TRBD2 (5 bases). The CDR3 loop spans 13 amino acids. The germline V and J ends were trimmed by 10 bases and 4 bases, with 15 bases remaining between them. Per germline, CDR1 MDHEN and CDR2 SYDVKM. The CDR3 nucleotides read TGTGCCACACGAAGAGCTAGCTCAGATACGCAGTATTTT. This encodes CATRRASSDTQYF.

The chain links TRBV7-3 to TRBJ1-1; D perhaps matches TRBD1 (5 bases). Between the trimmed V and J ends, which lost 1 base and 1 base, there was a span of 10 bases. Looked up from germline, CDR1 is SGHTA and CDR2 is FQGTGA. The CDR3 length is 15 residues. The CDR3 bases are TGTGCCAGCAGCTTAAATCCAGGGTCGAACACTGAAGCTTTCTTT. Translation: CASSLNPGSNTEAFF.

The chain has TRBV10-3 and TRBJ1-1; 7 nucleotides align to TRBD1. The junction had 5 bases not matched to a gene; V was cut back by 4 bases and J by 0 bases. Germline CDR1 ENHRY, CDR2 SYGVKD. The CDR3 contains 15 residues. CDR3 loop: CAISAGGHLNTEAFF. The CDR3 DNA follows: TGTGCCATCAGTGCAGGGGGACACCTGAACACTGAAGCTTTCTTT.

This clone was seen only a few times. This rearrangement joins TRBV6-1 to TRBJ2-3, with D possibly matching TRBD1 (6 bases). Deletions cut 7 bases from V and 1 base from J, with 12 bases between. The length of the CDR3 is 14 residues. CDR1 MNHNS and CDR2 SASEGT come from the germline V gene. The CDR3 protein is CASIRGGGTDTQYF. CDR3 in DNA: TGTGCCAGCATACGAGGGGGTGGCACAGATACGCAGTATTTT.

The CDR3, as DNA: TGTGCCAGCAGTTTATCAAGAGGAGAGAATTACGAGCAGTACTTC. As protein: CASSLSRGENYEQYF. The chain couples TRBV27 to TRBJ2-7, with D hard to call. The germline V gene encodes CDR1 MNHEY and CDR2 SMNVEV (reference sequence). This CDR3 has 15 residues. Trimming pared 0 bases from V and 4 bases from J, leaving 13 bases between.

This clone has only one observation. The chain uses TRBV10-2 and TRBJ2-5, with D possibly being TRBD2 (6 bases). The CDR3 consists of 14 residues. From germline, CDR1 is WSHSY and CDR2 SAAADI. V gave up 8 bases and J gave up 2 bases, with 15 bases separating them. In DNA form, the CDR3 reads TGCGCCAGCGTCCCGGGACTCCGGCAAGAGACCCAGTACTTC. Translation gives CASVPGLRQETQYF.

The chain joins TRBV5-1 to TRBJ2-1; 8 bases are a match to TRBD1. V was clipped by 2 bases and J by 5 bases; unmatched bases: 9. From germline, CDR1 is SGHRS and CDR2 YFSETQ. The CDR3 contains 16 residues. CDR3 in DNA: TGCGCCAGCAGCTTCGTGAGACAGGGGTCTCACAATGAGCAGTTCTTC. Protein sequence: CASSFVRQGSHNEQFF.

The chain combines TRBV6-1 with TRBJ2-2, with D perhaps TRBD1 (5 bases). CDR3 length: 16 amino acids. Germline V gene data show CDR1 as MNHNS and CDR2 as SASEGT. Deletions cut 7 bases from V and 2 bases from J, with 17 bases between. The CDR3 bases are TGTGCCAGCATTGACCTTGACAGAAAAAACACCGGGGAGCTGTTTTTT. Its translation is CASIDLDRKNTGELFF.

The V gene is TRBV7-2, the J gene TRBJ2-3, with a tentative D call TRBD2 (5 bases). There are 15 residues in the CDR3. Germline V gene sequence: CDR1 SGHTA, CDR2 FQGNSA. V dropped 5 bases and J dropped 0 bases, with 12 bases sitting between them. DNA of the CDR3: TGTGCCAGCAGCCCCAATGGCGGGAGCACAGATACGCAGTATTTT. Amino acid sequence: CASSPNGGSTDTQYF.

The genes are TRBV7-6 and TRBJ2-2, with D tentatively TRBD2 (7 bases). The V end lost 5 bases, the J end lost 2 bases, and 15 bases lay between the germline ends. In germline, CDR1 is SGHVS, CDR2 FNYEAQ. The CDR3 length is 16 residues. The CDR3 DNA follows: TGTGCCAGCAGCCCCCGGAGGGGGGGAAACACCGGGGAGCTGTTTTTT. Its protein product is CASSPRRGGNTGELFF.

The chain employs TRBV2 and TRBJ1-5; D ambiguous. The germline gives CDR1 SNHLY, CDR2 FYNNEI. The CDR3 is 16 amino acids. V lost 0 bases and J lost 7, with 16 bases in between. The CDR3 DNA reads TGTGCCAGCAGTGAAGCGCCCCCGACGATCGGGCAGCCCCAGCATTTT. Encoded protein: CASSEAPPTIGQPQHF.

V and J are TRBV15 and TRBJ1-5, with D possibly being TRBD1 (6 bases). The CDR3 has 15 residues. Deletions cut 5 bases from V and 4 bases from J, with 15 bases between. CDR1 is LNHNV, CDR2 YYDKDF, per germline (reference sequence). Here the CDR3 reads CATSLRQAINQPQHF. DNA of the CDR3: TGTGCCACCAGCCTCCGACAGGCGATTAATCAGCCCCAGCATTTT.

The DNA for the CDR3 is TGTGCCTGGAGACACCCTAGGACTAGCGGGAACTACGAGCAGTACTTC. Translating it yields CAWRHPRTSGNYEQYF. This chain uses TRBV30 with TRBJ2-7; 12 nucleotides agree with TRBD2. V gave up 3 bases and J gave up 3 bases; unmatched junction bases: 9. CDR3 length: 16 residues. Germline-derived CDR1 and CDR2 are GTSNPN and SVGIG (reference sequence).

The chain combines TRBV5-1 with TRBJ2-6, with 7 bases aligning to TRBD1. Germline V gene sequence: CDR1 SGHRS, CDR2 YFSETQ. The V gene end was trimmed by 5 bases and the J gene end by 2 bases; junction bases not matched to a gene: 13. The CDR3 runs to 18 residues. DNA for the CDR3: TGCGCCAGCAGTCCAGAGACAGGGTTATGGGCTGGGGCCAACGTCCTGACTTTC. It encodes CASSPETGLWAGANVLTF.

This clone was detected only once. This chain uses TRBV28 with TRBJ2-2, with 13 nucleotides matching TRBD2. The trim removed 6 bases at V and 0 bases at J, leaving 13 bases unmatched. This CDR3 region has 20 residues. Germline V gene data show CDR1 as MDHEN and CDR2 as SYDVKM. Written as DNA, the CDR3 is TGTGCCAGCAGCCCCTGGGTGGGACTAGCGGGACTTGCGAACACCGGGGAGCTGTTTTTT. Its protein is CASSPWVGLAGLANTGELFF. The complete variable domain, with remaining parts taken from reference TRBV28 and TRBJ2-2, reads DVKVTQSSRYLVKRTGEKVFLECVQDMDHENMFWYRQDPGLGLRLIYFSYDVKMKEKGDIPEGYSVSREKKERFSLILESASTNQTSMYLCASSPWVGLAGLANTGELFFGEGSRLTVL.

V usage is TRBV19 and J usage is TRBJ2-5, with 10 bases identical to TRBD1. Germline V gene data show CDR1 as LNHDA and CDR2 as SQIVND (reference sequence). With 9 bases clipped from V and 7 bases from J, the junction kept 8 bases outside the gene matches. The CDR3 runs 13 residues. CDR3 in amino acids: CASAGTGAVTQYF. CDR3 in DNA: TGTGCCAGCGCCGGGACAGGGGCGGTGACCCAGTACTTC.

This clone occurred a few times. The chain couples TRBV6-1 to TRBJ1-5, with a tentative D call TRBD1 (6 bases). Germline CDR1 is MNHNS and CDR2 is SASEGT. The CDR3 is 15 amino acids. The ends were cut back, 4 bases at V and 0 bases at J, with 10 bases in the middle. The CDR3 sequence is CASSGGGNSNQPQHF. The CDR3 region has the DNA TGTGCCAGCAGTGGAGGGGGGAATAGCAATCAGCCCCAGCATTTT.